These 25 T cell receptor beta chains originate from one sample sequenced in a study of T cell responses to AZD1222 COVID-19 vaccine. Assay used: immunoSEQ multiplex PCR; TCRdb lists only in-frame clones, some missing. The repertoire has roughly 100,000 clones, approximately 88% of them found once; the top ten carry roughly 20%. The material was peripheral blood, obtained on day 0 of AZD1222 vaccination. Source of these receptors: an adult in good health.

A single count supports this clone. This sequence joins TRBV7-9 and TRBJ1-5, with a weak D call TRBD1 (5 bases). The germline V gene has CDR1 SEHNR and CDR2 FQNEAQ (reference sequence). V gave up 6 bases and J gave up 7 bases, with 13 bases separating them. The CDR3 totals 13 residues. CDR3 residues: CASSLTGGQPQHF. Written as DNA, the CDR3 is TGTGCCAGCAGTCTGACTGGGGGACAGCCCCAGCATTTT.

The chain joins TRBV27 to TRBJ2-3, with D perhaps matching TRBD2 (5 bases). V lost 6 bases, J lost 2 bases, and 15 bases lay in between. The CDR3 runs to 15 residues. CDR1 MNHEY and CDR2 SMNVEV come from the germline V gene (reference sequence). CDR3 nucleotides: TGTGCCAGCAGGCTCCAGGCAGCGGCCACAGATACGCAGTATTTT. It specifies CASRLQAAATDTQYF.

V is TRBV6-5 and J is TRBJ1-1; D is unresolved. This CDR3 has 14 amino acids. V lost 1 base and J 1 base, leaving 7 bases between the germline ends. The germline gives CDR1 MNHEY, CDR2 SVGAGI. The CDR3 DNA reads TGTGCCAGCAGTTACTTCCAGACGAACACTGAAGCTTTCTTT. This encodes CASSYFQTNTEAFF.

This clone was counted a single time. V is TRBV30 and J is TRBJ2-1, with D perhaps TRBD2 (5 bases). This CDR3 is built from 14 residues. The V gene lost 4 bases and the J gene lost 2 bases, with 12 bases spanning the gap. Germline V CDR1 and CDR2: GTSNPN, SVGIG (reference sequence). The CDR3: CAWTGGSTYNEQFF. Here the CDR3 DNA reads TGTGCCTGGACAGGTGGGAGTACCTACAATGAGCAGTTCTTC.

V and J are TRBV24-1 and TRBJ2-1; TRBD2 matches at 11 bases. With V trimmed by 2 bases and J by 10 bases, 6 bases remained unmatched. Germline assignment: CDR1 KGHDR and CDR2 SFDVKD. This CDR3 is built from 15 residues. The CDR3 is CATSDWGLAAREQFF. DNA of the CDR3: TGTGCCACCAGTGATTGGGGACTAGCGGCCCGAGAGCAGTTCTTC.

This chain joins TRBV29-1 and TRBJ2-2; TRBD1 aligns across 9 bases. V dropped 4 bases and J dropped 6; count of bases not matched to a gene: 9. CDR3 size: 15 residues. From germline, CDR1 is SQVTM and CDR2 ANQGSEA. CDR3 region: CSVGPGTGKAGELFF. In nucleotides, the CDR3 is TGCAGCGTTGGACCCGGGACAGGGAAGGCCGGGGAGCTGTTTTTT.

The chain is built from TRBV7-2 and TRBJ2-7; a weak D match, TRBD2 (6 bases). Trimming left V 3 bases short and J 0 bases short, with 12 bases between. This CDR3 comprises 15 residues. Germline V lookup: CDR1 SGHTA, CDR2 FQGNSA. DNA for the CDR3: TGTGCCAGCAGCTTGCAGGCGGGGAGCTCCTACGAGCAGTACTTC. Amino acid sequence: CASSLQAGSSYEQYF.

This chain connects TRBV9 to TRBJ2-1; D perhaps matches TRBD2 (5 bases). The V gene's germline CDR1 is SGDLS and CDR2 YYNGEE. Trimming pared 3 bases from V and 6 bases from J, leaving 13 bases between. The CDR3 runs to 14 residues. The CDR3 reads CASSAISGSNEQFF. In nucleotides, the CDR3 is TGTGCCAGCAGCGCCATTTCGGGGAGCAATGAGCAGTTCTTC.

In its sample, this clone was seen once. The chain combines TRBV6-5 with TRBJ2-2, with 7 bases matching TRBD2. The CDR3 covers 15 residues. From germline, CDR1 is MNHEY and CDR2 SVGAGI. V was clipped by 4 bases and J by 4 bases; unmatched bases: 6. The CDR3: CASSLAGVITGELFF. The CDR3 DNA reads TGTGCCAGCAGTTTGGCGGGAGTAATCACCGGGGAGCTGTTTTTT.

The gene calls are TRBV5-8 and TRBJ1-2, with D possibly TRBD1 on 5 matching bases. The CDR3 covers 12 residues. Trimming removed 4 bases at V and 5 bases at J, with 9 bases between. Per the germline V gene, CDR1 is SGHTS and CDR2 is YDEGEE. For the CDR3, the DNA is TGTGCCAGCAGCCCGGGGGAGTATGGCTACACCTTC. Protein: CASSPGEYGYTF.

This chain links TRBV9 with TRBJ2-7; D gene uncertain. CDR1 SGDLS and CDR2 YYNGEE come from the germline V gene. CDR3 size: 14 residues. Trimming left V 3 bases short and J 7 bases short, with 17 bases between. The CDR3 region has the DNA TGTGCCAGCAGCGCGAGAGAAGCTACCTTTGAGCAGTACTTC. It is translated as CASSAREATFEQYF.

The chain employs TRBV5-4 and TRBJ2-1; 8 bases agree with TRBD2. Trimming took 6 bases from V and 7 from J; bases not matched to a gene: 9. This CDR3 is 14 amino acids long. CDR1 and CDR2 from the germline V gene are SGHNT and YYREEE (reference sequence). The CDR3 loop reads CASTNQLAGNEQFF. The CDR3 coding sequence is TGTGCCAGCACCAATCAGTTAGCGGGAAATGAGCAGTTCTTC.

The rearrangement links TRBV9 to TRBJ2-4; D is ambiguous. V lost 0 bases to trimming and J lost 13 bases, with 8 bases between them. The CDR3 is made up of 11 amino acids. Germline CDR1 is SGDLS and CDR2 is YYNGEE. The CDR3 sequence is CASSVAGRQYF. CDR3 DNA: TGTGCCAGCAGCGTAGCGGGCCGCCAGTACTTC.

This sequence joins TRBV18 and TRBJ1-5; D gene unclear. Trimming took off 6 bases at V and 0 bases at J, with 9 bases between the two ends. Germline loops: CDR1 KGHSH, CDR2 LQKENI. CDR3 length: 14 residues. CDR3 in amino acids: CASSPRSSNQPQHF. In DNA form, the CDR3 reads TGTGCCAGCTCCCCCAGGAGTAGCAATCAGCCCCAGCATTTT. The entire variable domain, with the rest obtained from reference TRBV18 and TRBJ1-5, is as follows: NAGVMQNPRHLVRRRGQEARLRCSPMKGHSHVYWYRQLPEEGLKFMVYLQKENIIDESGMPKERFSAEFPKEGPSILRIQQVVRGDSAAYFCASSPRSSNQPQHFGDGTRLSIL.

This clone is a singleton in its sample. The rearrangement uses TRBV6-5 and TRBJ2-3; the match to TRBD2 covers 11 bases. V dropped 7 bases and J dropped 5; count of bases not matched to a gene: 8. CDR3 length equals 15 residues. Germline lookup yields CDR1 MNHEY and CDR2 SVGAGI. The CDR3 here is CASKYSGGAGDTQYF. CDR3 in DNA: TGTGCCAGCAAATATAGCGGGGGGGCCGGAGATACGCAGTATTTT.

The genes are TRBV14 and TRBJ1-3; D gene unclear. This CDR3 is built from 16 residues. Looked up from germline, CDR1 is SGHDN and CDR2 is FVKESK. The ends were cut back, 5 bases at V and 4 bases at J, with 18 bases in the middle. DNA for the CDR3: TGTGCCAGCAGCTCGCGCTGGGTTCTAAGAGGAAACACCATATATTTT. Translated: CASSSRWVLRGNTIYF.

The chain couples TRBV10-3 to TRBJ1-6; tentatively, D is TRBD1 (5 bases). Trimming took 3 bases from V and 7 from J, leaving 10 bases between them. The germline CDR1 and CDR2 sequences are ENHRY and SYGVKD. This CDR3 is built from 14 residues. CDR3 sequence (DNA): TGTGCCATCAGTGATCAGGGACTGAATTCACCCCTCCACTTT. This codes for CAISDQGLNSPLHF.

The V and J genes are TRBV9 and TRBJ1-4; D ambiguous. The length of the CDR3 is 15 residues. Germline CDR1 SGDLS, CDR2 YYNGEE. V gave up 0 bases and J gave up 7 bases, with 13 bases separating them. This CDR3 reads CASSVAEGLGEKLFF. The CDR3 DNA sequence: TGTGCCAGCAGCGTAGCAGAGGGTTTGGGTGAAAAACTGTTTTTT.

V is TRBV11-3 and J is TRBJ2-1; tentative D call: TRBD2 (6 bases). CDR1 is SGHNT and CDR2 is YENEEA in the germline V gene. This CDR3 region has 14 residues. V was cut by 5 bases and J by 5 bases, with 13 bases left in between. The CDR3: CASSPGAGNNEQFF. Written as DNA, the CDR3 is TGTGCCAGCAGCCCGGGCGCGGGGAACAATGAGCAGTTCTTC.

The chain uses TRBV5-8 and TRBJ1-4; the D is unclear. Deletions cut 0 bases from V and 10 bases from J, with 16 bases between. The germline V gene has CDR1 SGHTS and CDR2 YDEGEE. The CDR3 totals 15 residues. CDR3 amino acids: CASSLATTTLGKLFF. The CDR3 DNA reads as TGTGCCAGCAGCTTGGCCACGACGACTCTAGGAAAACTGTTTTTT.

The chain recombines TRBV18 with TRBJ2-6; 8 bases map to TRBD1. The germline V gene encodes CDR1 KGHSH and CDR2 LQKENI. V dropped 1 base and J dropped 0; count of bases not matched to a gene: 5. The CDR3 covers 18 residues. Written as DNA, the CDR3 is TGTGCCAGCTCACCACGGGGGACAGGTTTCTCTGGGGCCAACGTCCTGACTTTC. It translates to CASSPRGTGFSGANVLTF.

The V and J genes are TRBV11-1 and TRBJ2-7, with 11 positions matching TRBD2. The CDR3 covers 16 residues. Germline-derived CDR1 and CDR2 are SGHAT and FQDESV (reference sequence). V gave up 2 bases and J gave up 2 bases; unmatched junction bases: 5. The CDR3 sequence is CASSLRGLAVPYEQYF. Written as DNA, the CDR3 is TGTGCCAGCAGCTTAAGGGGACTAGCGGTTCCCTACGAGCAGTACTTC.

J is TRBJ2-5 and V is TRBV5-4; 14 nucleotides match TRBD2. Germline-derived CDR1 and CDR2 are SGHNT and YYREEE (reference sequence). This CDR3 region has 15 residues. V trimming: 2 bases; J trimming: 4 bases; junction bases outside the gene matches: 1. The CDR3 nucleotides are TGTGCCAGCAGCTTCGGACTAGCGGGAGGAGAGACCCAGTACTTC. Translated, it gives CASSFGLAGGETQYF.

The J gene is TRBJ1-1, the V gene TRBV7-2; no firm D call. V lost 5 bases and J 3 bases, leaving 10 bases between the germline ends. The CDR3 loop spans 13 amino acids. CDR1 is SGHTA, CDR2 FQGNSA, per germline. The CDR3 here is CASSTDTYTEAFF. The DNA of the CDR3 is TGTGCCAGCAGCACAGATACTTACACTGAAGCTTTCTTT.

The chain has TRBV19 and TRBJ1-1, with D uncertain. V was pared by 3 bases and J by 5 bases, with 13 bases between. There are 14 residues in the CDR3. Germline V CDR1 and CDR2: LNHDA, SQIVND (reference sequence). DNA for the CDR3: TGTGCCAGTAGTATGTCCTTCGGGAGGACTGAAGCTTTCTTT. Amino acid sequence: CASSMSFGRTEAFF.